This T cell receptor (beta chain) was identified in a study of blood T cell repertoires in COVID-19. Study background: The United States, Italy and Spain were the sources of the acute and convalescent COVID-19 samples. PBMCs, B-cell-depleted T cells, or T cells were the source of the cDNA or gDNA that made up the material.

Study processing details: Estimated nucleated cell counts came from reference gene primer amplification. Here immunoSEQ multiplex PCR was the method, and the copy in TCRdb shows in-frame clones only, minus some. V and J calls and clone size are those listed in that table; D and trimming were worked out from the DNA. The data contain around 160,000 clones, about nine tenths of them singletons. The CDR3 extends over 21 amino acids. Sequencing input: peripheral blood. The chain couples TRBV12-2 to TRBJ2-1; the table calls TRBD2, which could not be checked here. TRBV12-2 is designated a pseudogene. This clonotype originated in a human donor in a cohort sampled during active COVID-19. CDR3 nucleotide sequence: TGTGCAAGTCGCTTAGCGGGACTAGCGGGAGGGCCGTCATCAACCTACAATGAGCAGTTCTTC. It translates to CASRLAGLAGGPSSTYNEQFF.